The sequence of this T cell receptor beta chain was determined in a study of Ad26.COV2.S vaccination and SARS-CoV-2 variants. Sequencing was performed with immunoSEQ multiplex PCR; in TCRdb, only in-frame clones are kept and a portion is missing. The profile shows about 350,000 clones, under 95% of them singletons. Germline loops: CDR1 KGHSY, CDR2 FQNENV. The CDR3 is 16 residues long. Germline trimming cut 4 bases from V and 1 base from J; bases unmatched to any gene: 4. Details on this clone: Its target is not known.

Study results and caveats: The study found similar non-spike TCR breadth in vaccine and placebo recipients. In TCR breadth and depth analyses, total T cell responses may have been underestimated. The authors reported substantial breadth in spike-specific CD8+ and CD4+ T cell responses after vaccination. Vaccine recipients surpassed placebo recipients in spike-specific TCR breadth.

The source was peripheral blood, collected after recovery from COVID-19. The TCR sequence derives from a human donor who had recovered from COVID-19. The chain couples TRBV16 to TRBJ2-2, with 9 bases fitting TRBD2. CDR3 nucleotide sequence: TGTGCCAGCAGCCCGCGGGGGGGCAGGAACACCGGGGAGCTGTTTTTT. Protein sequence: CASSPRGGRNTGELFF.